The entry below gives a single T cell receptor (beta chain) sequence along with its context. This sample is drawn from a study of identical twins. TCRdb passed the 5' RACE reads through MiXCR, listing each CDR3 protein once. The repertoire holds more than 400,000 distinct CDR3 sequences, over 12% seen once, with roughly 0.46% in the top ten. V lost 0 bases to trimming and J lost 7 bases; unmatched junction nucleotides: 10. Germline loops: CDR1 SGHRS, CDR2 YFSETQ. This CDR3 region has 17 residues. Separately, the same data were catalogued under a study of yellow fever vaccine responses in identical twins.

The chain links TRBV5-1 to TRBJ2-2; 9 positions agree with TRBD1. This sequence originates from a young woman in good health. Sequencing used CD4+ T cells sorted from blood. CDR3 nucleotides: TGCGCCAGCAGCTTGGCGTTGGTACAGGGGGCCGGCGGGGAGCTGTTTTTT. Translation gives CASSLALVQGAGGELFF.